These 3 T cell receptor beta chains were all obtained from the same sample, sequenced in a study of monozygotic twins with inflammatory bowel disease. Reanalyzing the 5' RACE reads, TCRdb keeps one entry per CDR3 protein, without DNA. This sample's clone table lists approximately 340,000 distinct CDR3 sequences. Source material: blood. All receptors come from a human donor with ulcerative colitis or Crohn's disease, or a healthy co-twin of an affected twin (not recorded which).

CDR3 loop: CSARDGNQPQHF. The J gene is TRBJ1-5, the V gene TRBV20-1. This CDR3 comprises 12 residues. Looked up from germline, CDR1 is DFQATT and CDR2 is SNEGSKA (reference sequence).

The rearrangement uses TRBV7-9 and TRBJ2-7; TCRdb lists TRBD1, though no DNA is available to test this call. There are 14 residues in the CDR3. The germline V gene has CDR1 SEHNR and CDR2 FQNEAQ (reference sequence). This CDR3 is CASSRAGTGVEQYF.

This chain connects TRBV5-1 to TRBJ2-7; TCRdb designates TRBD1, a call that cannot be tested without DNA. Germline CDR1 is SGHRS and CDR2 is YFSETQ. The CDR3 covers 15 residues. The CDR3 sequence: CASSPRAGGGHEQYF.